Listed below are T cell receptor beta chains from one sample, sequenced in a study of blood T cells in healthy people across ages. Using its own MiXCR run on the 5' RACE reads, TCRdb lists one record per CDR3 protein. The sample carries roughly 720,000 distinct CDR3 sequences, 53% recorded once. Input material: blood. All receptors come from a man aged 80 or over in good health. CDR3s include the opening cysteine and the closing phenylalanine or tryptophan. A D gene is named only where the DNA matches it firmly. Some rows mark clone size as missing; the rest say once, few, many or name a class of expanded clone.

D: -
size: -
V: TRBV29-1
J: TRBJ2-5
CDR3: CSSRDSGMAEAQYF
DNA: TGCAGCTCCAGGGACAGCGGGATGGCCGAGGCCCAGTACTTC

D: -
size: -
V: TRBV7-2
J: TRBJ2-7
CDR3: CASNLVLNTYEQYF
DNA: TGTGCCAGCAACTTAGTACTCAACACCTACGAGCAGTACTTC

D: -
size: -
V: TRBV10-2
J: TRBJ2-1
CDR3: CASTRDHEQFF
DNA: TGCGCCAGCACCAGGGACCATGAGCAGTTCTTC

D: TRBD2
size: -
V: TRBV12-3/TRBV12-4
J: TRBJ2-1
CDR3: CASNQGLAHEQFF
DNA: TGTGCCAGCAACCAGGGACTAGCTCATGAGCAGTTCTTC

D: -
size: -
V: TRBV7-3
J: TRBJ1-1
CDR3: CASSLGDPGNTEAFF
DNA: TGTGCCAGCAGCTTAGGGGATCCGGGGAACACTGAAGCTTTCTTT

D: -
size: -
V: TRBV29-1
J: TRBJ2-3
CDR3: CSVESGADTQYF
DNA: TGCAGCGTTGAATCAGGGGCAGATACGCAGTATTTT

D: TRBD2
size: -
V: TRBV5-1
J: TRBJ2-1
CDR3: CASSLDHFSKASSGRAVDNEQFF
DNA: TGCGCCAGCAGCTTGGATCATTTCTCTAAGGCCTCTAGCGGGAGGGCCGTGGATAATGAGCAGTTCTTC

D: -
size: -
V: TRBV20-1
J: TRBJ1-1
CDR3: CSASISMNTEAFF
DNA: TGCAGTGCTAGTATCAGCATGAACACTGAAGCTTTCTTT

D: TRBD1
size: -
V: TRBV27
J: TRBJ2-2
CDR3: CASSWRAGGTGELFF
DNA: TGTGCCAGCAGTTGGCGCGCAGGGGGCACCGGGGAGCTGTTTTTT

D: TRBD1
size: few
V: TRBV24-1
J: TRBJ1-2
CDR3: CATSDRGQQVGYTF
DNA: TGTGCCACCAGTGACCGGGGACAGCAGGTCGGCTACACCTTC

D: -
size: -
V: TRBV3-1
J: TRBJ2-7
CDR3: CASNQSSEQYF
DNA: TGTGCCAGCAACCAAAGCTCCGAGCAGTACTTC

D: TRBD2
size: -
V: TRBV24-1
J: TRBJ2-1
CDR3: CATSDPSSGSTHEQFF
DNA: TGTGCCACCAGTGACCCGAGTAGCGGGAGTACCCATGAGCAGTTCTTC

D: -
size: few
V: TRBV9
J: TRBJ1-6
CDR3: CASSPRGANSPLHF
DNA: TGTGCCAGCAGCCCCCGGGGGGCCAATTCACCCCTCCACTTT

D: -
size: -
V: TRBV9
J: TRBJ2-5
CDR3: CASSVGVSAGQETQYF
DNA: TGTGCCAGCAGCGTAGGTGTTAGCGCAGGACAAGAGACCCAGTACTTC

D: -
size: -
V: TRBV21-1
J: TRBJ2-5
CDR3: CASSKRASRARWGYETQYF
DNA: TGTGCCAGCAGCAAAAGGGCCTCGCGGGCCAGATGGGGGTATGAGACCCAGTACTTC

D: TRBD2
size: -
V: TRBV2
J: TRBJ2-1
CDR3: CASRREAGVGHSEQFF
DNA: TGTGCCAGCAGACGAGAAGCGGGAGTTGGCCACAGTGAGCAGTTCTTC

D: TRBD2
size: once
V: TRBV5-1
J: TRBJ2-7
CDR3: CVSSSSGLPYEQYF
DNA: TGCGTCAGCAGCAGTAGCGGGCTTCCCTACGAGCAGTACTTC

D: TRBD1
size: once
V: TRBV27
J: TRBJ1-2
CDR3: CASSLKGQGGYYGYTF
DNA: TGTGCCAGCAGTCTTAAGGGACAGGGAGGCTACTATGGCTACACCTTC

D: TRBD1
size: -
V: TRBV5-1
J: TRBJ2-3
CDR3: CASSSRDRYPGHRYAYF
DNA: TGCGCCAGCAGCTCGAGGGACAGGTACCCAGGGCACAGATACGCGTATTTT

D: -
size: -
V: TRBV28
J: TRBJ1-1
CDR3: CASGLGREGDTEAFF
DNA: TGTGCCAGCGGCCTAGGCAGGGAAGGAGACACTGAAGCTTTCTTT